This T cell receptor (beta chain) was found in a study of blood T cell repertoires in COVID-19. Study overall: Acute-phase and convalescent COVID-19 samples originated in the United States, Italy and Spain. T cells, B-cell-depleted T cells, or PBMCs provided the cDNA or gDNA that served as material.

The ends were cut back, 2 bases at V and 9 bases at J, with 11 bases in the middle. The CDR3 has 14 residues. Germline assignment: CDR1 MNHEY and CDR2 SVGAGI. The authors' processing: Reference gene primer amplification yielded estimated nucleated cell counts. Sequencing used immunoSEQ multiplex PCR; TCRdb keeps in-frame clones, though not all of them. That table gives V, J and clone size, and the DNA gave D and trimming. This sample has 50,000 to 65,000 clones, with 80% to 90% found just once. The V gene is TRBV6-5, the J gene TRBJ1-6, with D tentatively TRBD1 (5 bases). Sequenced: peripheral blood. The sequence derives from a man aged 35 to 55 with acute or convalescent COVID-19. This CDR3 is CASSYRDFGSPLHF. CDR3 DNA: TGTGCCAGCAGTTACCGGGACTTCGGTTCACCCCTCCACTTT.